Presented here are 19 T cell receptor beta chains from one specimen sequenced in a study of T cells in Graves' hyperthyroidism and ophthalmopathy (dated by TCRdb to 2018 to 2020). The library came from multiplex PCR. TCRdb names Illumina HiSeq 2000 as the instrument used. TCR beta CDR3 regions were amplified from RNA transcripts. The TCR CDR3 was subjected to a first round of RT-PCR using the HTBI primer set and the Qiagen OneStep RT-PCR kit. TCRdb trimmed the raw reads at Q25, called clones with MiXCR and kept productive beta chains. Every distinct CDR3 protein forms one entry, paired with its most common genes and DNA. The sample contains around 620,000 distinct CDR3 sequences, about 45% of them found a single time. About 20% of the sample comes from the top ten. Sequenced sample: peripheral blood or thyroid tissue (not recorded which). These receptors were taken from an adult woman with Graves' disease, either hyperthyroidism or ophthalmopathy (not recorded which).

This clonotype came up many times. The chain uses TRBV5-1 and TRBJ2-7, with D possibly TRBD1 on 6 matching bases. V was trimmed by 4 bases and J by 0 bases, leaving 14 bases between them. Germline assignment: CDR1 SGHRS and CDR2 YFSETQ. This CDR3 is 15 amino acids long. The CDR3 nucleotides are TGCGCCAGCAGCCCTAACTCGGGACACTCCTACGAGCAGTACTTC. Translating it yields CASSPNSGHSYEQYF. The entire variable domain, with the rest obtained from reference TRBV5-1 and TRBJ2-7, is as follows: KAGVTQTPRYLIKTRGQQVTLSCSPISGHRSVSWYQQTPGQGLQFLFEYFSETQRNKGNFPGRFSGRQFSNSRSEMNVSTLELGDSALYLCASSPNSGHSYEQYFGPGTRLTVT.

This clonotype was seen ten or more times. The genes are TRBV5-6 and TRBJ2-5; no clear D gene. Trimming shortened V by 4 bases and J by 2 bases, and 12 bases separated the two germline ends. The CDR3 is 14 amino acids. Germline V gene data show CDR1 as SGHDT and CDR2 as YYEEEE. CDR3 loop: CASSDSSEQETQYF. The CDR3 coding sequence is TGTGCCAGCAGCGACTCTAGTGAACAAGAGACCCAGTACTTC.

This clonotype was detected ten times or more. The chain couples TRBV5-1 to TRBJ1-1; D gene uncertain. This CDR3 is 13 amino acids long. Germline CDR1 is SGHRS and CDR2 is YFSETQ. V was pared by 4 bases and J by 0 bases, with 7 bases between. CDR3: CASSPWLNTEAFF. The CDR3 nucleotides read TGCGCCAGCAGCCCGTGGTTGAACACTGAAGCTTTCTTT.

The V gene is TRBV29-1, the J gene TRBJ2-5, with 13 bases lining up with TRBD2. The V and J ends lost 6 bases and 5 bases, in that order; junction bases with no gene match: 9. CDR1 SQVTM and CDR2 ANQGSEA come from the germline V gene. The CDR3 contains 15 residues. The CDR3 bases are TGCAGCGTGGCACTAGCGGGGGGGCCCAGGGAGACCCAGTACTTC. This gives the protein CSVALAGGPRETQYF.

This clonotype was counted a few times. The rearrangement joins TRBV15 to TRBJ2-6; D tentatively reads TRBD1 or TRBD2 (5 bases each). CDR3 size: 16 residues. CDR1 is LNHNV and CDR2 is YYDKDF in the germline V gene (reference sequence). The V end was cut by 6 bases, the J end by 3 bases, with 15 bases between. CDR3 sequence reads: CATRLGALDGANVLTF. CDR3 coding DNA: TGTGCCACCAGACTAGGGGCCCTTGATGGGGCCAACGTCCTGACTTTC.

The sample holds many counts of this clonotype. This chain uses TRBV27 with TRBJ1-2; D gene ambiguous. Germline V gene lookup returns CDR1 MNHEY and CDR2 SMNVEV (reference sequence). There are 13 residues in the CDR3. Trimming removed 5 bases at V and 0 bases at J, with 7 bases between. The CDR3 here is CASSRIPNYGYTF. The DNA of the CDR3 is TGTGCCAGCAGTCGAATACCTAACTATGGCTACACCTTC.

This clonotype appeared many times. This chain connects TRBV9 to TRBJ2-5; D remains ambiguous. CDR1 is SGDLS and CDR2 is YYNGEE in the germline V gene. V gave up 2 bases and J gave up 2 bases, with 7 bases separating them. The CDR3 spans 13 residues. The CDR3 DNA reads as TGTGCCAGCAGCGTTTCAGTTCAAGAGACCCAGTACTTC. Translation gives CASSVSVQETQYF.

As for this clonotype: A read error is possible here, since a much larger clone lies one base away. V gene TRBV2 combines with J gene TRBJ2-3; D possibly corresponds to TRBD2 (6 bases). The CDR3 is made up of 12 amino acids. Per germline, CDR1 SNHLY and CDR2 FYNNEI. The CDR3 nucleotides read TGTGCCACCAGTCCGGGGGTAGATACGCAGTATTTT. Its translation: CATSPGVDTQYF.

This clonotype was found many times. One end of the junction fails to match germline, which may point to a read error. This chain links TRBV20-1 with TRBJ2-7; 8 bases are shared with TRBD1. The CDR3 has 17 amino acids. CDR1 and CDR2 (germline): DFQATT, SNEGSKA (reference sequence). This CDR3 is CSARDLRGQAMSYEQYF. Here the CDR3 DNA reads TGCAGTGCTAGAGATCTCAGGGGACAGGCCATGTCCTACGAACAGTACTTC.

V usage is TRBV20-1 and J usage is TRBJ2-3; 10 nucleotides align to TRBD2. Germline V gene sequence: CDR1 DFQATT, CDR2 SNEGSKA (reference sequence). Trimming took 2 bases from V and 4 from J; bases not matched to a gene: 3. The CDR3 spans 14 residues. CDR3 coding DNA: TGCAGTGCTAGACTAGCGGGAGAGGCAGATACGCAGTATTTT. Its protein product is CSARLAGEADTQYF.

The rearrangement links TRBV20-1 to TRBJ2-1, with 9 bases identical to TRBD2. This CDR3 comprises 14 residues. Looked up from germline, CDR1 is DFQATT and CDR2 is SNEGSKA (reference sequence). The V and J ends lost 1 base and 7 bases, in that order; junction bases with no gene match: 5. Here the CDR3 DNA reads TGCAGTGCTAGAGGTAGCGGGAGTGCTAATGAGCAGTTCTTC. Translating gives CSARGSGSANEQFF.

This clonotype was recorded many times. The genes are TRBV6-5 and TRBJ2-2, with D unresolved. The V and J ends lost 4 bases and 4 bases respectively, with 4 bases between them. The germline V gene encodes CDR1 MNHEY and CDR2 SVGAGI. CDR3 length equals 12 residues. The DNA for the CDR3 is TGTGCCAGCAGTTCCCGCACCGGGGAGCTGTTTTTT. It encodes CASSSRTGELFF.

The V call is TRBV7-9, the J call TRBJ2-7, with D tentatively TRBD1 or TRBD2 (5 bases each). V gave up 5 bases and J gave up 3 bases, with 17 bases separating them. CDR1 SEHNR and CDR2 FQNEAQ come from the germline V gene (reference sequence). The CDR3 is 15 amino acids. The DNA of the CDR3 is TGTGCCAGCAGCCCAGAGGGTGGGGCGGGCTACGAGCAGTACTTC. Translating it yields CASSPEGGAGYEQYF. Full variable domain (outside the CDR3, taken from reference TRBV7-9 and TRBJ2-7): DTGVSQNPRHKITKRGQNVTFRCDPISEHNRLYWYRQTLGQGPEFLTYFQNEAQLEKSRLLSDRFSAERPKGSFSTLEIQRTEQGDSAMYLCASSPEGGAGYEQYFGPGTRLTVT.

This clonotype has at least ten counts. This chain joins TRBV5-5 and TRBJ1-2; D ambiguous. This CDR3 has 13 residues. Trimming stripped 1 base from V and 8 bases from J, with 12 bases between. In germline, CDR1 is SGHKS, CDR2 YYEKEE (reference sequence). CDR3 DNA sequence: TGTGCCAGCAGCTTGCCGACGTCTCCCGGCTACACCTTC. Its translation is CASSLPTSPGYTF.

This clonotype was observed once. This chain joins TRBV14 and TRBJ1-2, with D possibly being TRBD1 (5 bases). V lost 1 base to trimming and J lost 4 bases, with 16 bases between them. The CDR3 is 16 amino acids. The germline gives CDR1 SGHDN, CDR2 FVKESK. CDR3 protein: CASSQVYAGRGYGYTF. DNA of the CDR3: TGTGCCAGCAGCCAAGTTTACGCCGGGAGGGGCTATGGCTACACCTTC.

This clonotype has ten or more counts. This chain joins TRBV5-1 and TRBJ2-2; D perhaps matches TRBD2 (7 bases). Germline loops: CDR1 SGHRS, CDR2 YFSETQ. V dropped 4 bases and J dropped 0 bases, with 16 bases sitting between them. CDR3 length: 17 residues. The DNA of the CDR3 is TGCGCCAGCAGCCGGTGGGAGGGGGTCGCGAACACCGGGGAGCTGTTTTTT. It specifies CASSRWEGVANTGELFF.

This clonotype was recorded many times. This rearrangement joins TRBV4-1 to TRBJ2-2, with a tentative D call TRBD1 (5 bases). The V and J ends lost 1 base and 5 bases respectively, with 11 bases between them. Looked up from germline, CDR1 is MGHRA and CDR2 is YSYEKL. The CDR3 has 15 amino acids. The CDR3 reads CASSQGGFTTGELFF. CDR3 in DNA: TGCGCCAGCAGCCAAGGGGGCTTCACAACCGGGGAGCTGTTTTTT.

The sample holds many counts of this clonotype. The genes are TRBV9 and TRBJ1-5, with D possibly TRBD1 on 5 matching bases. Germline loops: CDR1 SGDLS, CDR2 YYNGEE. The CDR3 runs to 15 residues. V was shortened by 0 bases and J by 2 bases, with 9 bases between the two germline ends. The CDR3: CASSVGIGGNQPQHF. CDR3 DNA sequence: TGTGCCAGCAGCGTAGGCATAGGGGGCAATCAGCCCCAGCATTTT.

As to this clonotype: This CDR3 fails to terminate in the conserved phenylalanine or tryptophan, so it likely reflects a read error. The chain joins TRBV12-3 or TRBV12-4 to TRBJ1-5; no clear D gene. V lost 4 bases to trimming and J lost 3 bases, with 16 bases between them. The CDR3 is 16 residues long. The CDR3 protein is CASSYTGMDYNQPQHL. CDR3 DNA: TGTGCCAGCAGTTACACCGGGATGGACTACAATCAGCCCCAGCATCTT.